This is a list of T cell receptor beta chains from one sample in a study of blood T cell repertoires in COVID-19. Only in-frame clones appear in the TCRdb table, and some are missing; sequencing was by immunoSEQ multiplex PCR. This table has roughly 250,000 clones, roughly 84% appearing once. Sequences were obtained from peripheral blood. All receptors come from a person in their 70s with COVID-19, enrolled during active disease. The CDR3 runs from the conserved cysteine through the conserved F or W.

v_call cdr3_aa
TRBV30 CAWTGLGNEKLFF
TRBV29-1 CSVDLTGYGYTF
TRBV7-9 CASSPGVGARQPQHF
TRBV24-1 CATSETGVQPQHF
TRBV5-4 CASSPKRGINEQFF
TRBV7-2 CASSRGLGLAGGPLDEQFF
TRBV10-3 CAIRAGGGNDQPQHF
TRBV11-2 CASSLAAGEAFF
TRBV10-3 CAISESRADQAKNIQYF
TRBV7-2 CASSLEVTRQEAFF
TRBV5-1 CASSPEGQGMQFF
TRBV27 CASSTKAEQFF
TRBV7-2 CASSLSIGQGMAGELFF
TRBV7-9 CASSLDIAGSETQYF
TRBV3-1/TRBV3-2 CASSQKSRGQGSTGELFF
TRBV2 CASSRQGDGANVLTF
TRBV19 CASMFVWTESIYSNQPQHF
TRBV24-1 CATSLTGASTDTQYF
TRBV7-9 CASSSGLAGGPEQTQYF
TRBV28 CASSLTDSLNTEAFF
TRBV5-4 CASSPLTSSYEQYF
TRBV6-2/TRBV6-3 CASSDRAYEQYF
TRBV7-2 CASSRDRDYGYTF
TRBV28 CASSGPELGGYTF
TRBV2 CASSEGAGWSRGEEDTQYF